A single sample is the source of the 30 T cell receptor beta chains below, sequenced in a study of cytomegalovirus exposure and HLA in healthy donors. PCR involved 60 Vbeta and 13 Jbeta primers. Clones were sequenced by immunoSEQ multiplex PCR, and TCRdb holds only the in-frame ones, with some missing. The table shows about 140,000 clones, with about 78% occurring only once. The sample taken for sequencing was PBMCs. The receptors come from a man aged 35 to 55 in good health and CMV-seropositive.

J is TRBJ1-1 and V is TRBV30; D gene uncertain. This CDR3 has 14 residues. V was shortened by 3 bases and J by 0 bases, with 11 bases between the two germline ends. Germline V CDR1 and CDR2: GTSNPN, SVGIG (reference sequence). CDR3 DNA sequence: TGTGCCTGGAGCGCCCGGGGAATGAACACTGAAGCTTTCTTT. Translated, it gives CAWSARGMNTEAFF.

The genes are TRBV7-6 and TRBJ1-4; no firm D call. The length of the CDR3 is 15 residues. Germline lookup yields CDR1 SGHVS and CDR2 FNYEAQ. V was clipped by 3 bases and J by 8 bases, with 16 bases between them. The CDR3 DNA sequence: TGTGCCAGCAGCTTTTCGCCTGGCGGGCTGGAAAAACTGTTTTTT. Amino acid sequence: CASSFSPGGLEKLFF.

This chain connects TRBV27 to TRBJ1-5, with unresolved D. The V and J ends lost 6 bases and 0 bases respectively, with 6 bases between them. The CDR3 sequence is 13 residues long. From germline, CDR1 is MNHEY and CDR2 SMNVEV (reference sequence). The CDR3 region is CASSTSSNQPQHF. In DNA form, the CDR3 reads TGTGCCAGCAGCACTAGTAGCAATCAGCCCCAGCATTTT.

CDR3 loop: CASSSLSPGRSTDTQYF. CDR3 coding DNA: TGTGCCAGCAGCTCCCTATCCCCGGGTAGATCGACAGATACGCAGTATTTT. The V gene is TRBV5-8, the J gene TRBJ2-3; D not resolved. The CDR3 runs 17 residues. V lost 3 bases, J lost 3 bases, and 20 bases lay in between. Germline CDR1 reads SGHTS; CDR2 reads YDEGEE.

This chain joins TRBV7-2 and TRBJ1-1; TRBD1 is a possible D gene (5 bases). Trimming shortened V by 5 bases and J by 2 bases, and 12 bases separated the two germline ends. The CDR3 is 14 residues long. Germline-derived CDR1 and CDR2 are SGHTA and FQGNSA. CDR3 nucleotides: TGTGCCAGCAGCCTATCGGGACTTAACACTGAAGCTTTCTTT. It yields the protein CASSLSGLNTEAFF. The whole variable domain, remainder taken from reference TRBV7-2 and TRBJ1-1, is GAGVSQSPSNKVTEKGKDVELRCDPISGHTALYWYRQSLGQGLEFLIYFQGNSAPDKSGLPSDRFSAERTGGSVSTLTIQRTQQEDSAVYLCASSLSGLNTEAFFGQGTRLTVV.

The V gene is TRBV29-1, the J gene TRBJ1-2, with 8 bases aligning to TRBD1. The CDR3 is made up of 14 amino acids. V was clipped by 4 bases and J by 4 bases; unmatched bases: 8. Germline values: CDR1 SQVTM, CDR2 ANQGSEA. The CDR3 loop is CSVVGQESSYGYTF. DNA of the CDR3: TGCAGCGTTGTGGGACAGGAAAGCTCCTATGGCTACACCTTC.

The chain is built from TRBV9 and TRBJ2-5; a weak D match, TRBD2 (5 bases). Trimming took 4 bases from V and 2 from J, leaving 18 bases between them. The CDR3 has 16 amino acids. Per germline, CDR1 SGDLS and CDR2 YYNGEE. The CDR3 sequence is CASSPDGLAGQETQYF. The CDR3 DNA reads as TGTGCCAGCAGCCCAGATGGGCTAGCTGGGCAAGAGACCCAGTACTTC.

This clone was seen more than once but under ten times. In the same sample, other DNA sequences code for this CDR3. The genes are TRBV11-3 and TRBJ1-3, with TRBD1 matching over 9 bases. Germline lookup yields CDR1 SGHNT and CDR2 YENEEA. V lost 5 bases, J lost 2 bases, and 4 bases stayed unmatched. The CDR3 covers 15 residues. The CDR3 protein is CASSPGQGPGNTIYF. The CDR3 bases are TGTGCCAGCAGCCCGGGACAGGGTCCTGGAAACACCATATATTTT.

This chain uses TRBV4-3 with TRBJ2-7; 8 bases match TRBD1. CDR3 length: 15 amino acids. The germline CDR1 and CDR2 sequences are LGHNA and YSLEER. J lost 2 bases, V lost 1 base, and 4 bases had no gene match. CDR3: CASSQGGQGPYEQYF. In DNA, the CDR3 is TGCGCCAGCAGCCAAGGAGGACAGGGACCCTACGAGCAGTACTTC.

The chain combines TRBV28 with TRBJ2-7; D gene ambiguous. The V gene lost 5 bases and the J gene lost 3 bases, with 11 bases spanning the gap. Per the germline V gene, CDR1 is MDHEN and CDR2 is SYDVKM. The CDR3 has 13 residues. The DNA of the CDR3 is TGTGCCAGCAGTCCCCCCGCCAGCTACGAGCAGTACTTC. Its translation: CASSPPASYEQYF.

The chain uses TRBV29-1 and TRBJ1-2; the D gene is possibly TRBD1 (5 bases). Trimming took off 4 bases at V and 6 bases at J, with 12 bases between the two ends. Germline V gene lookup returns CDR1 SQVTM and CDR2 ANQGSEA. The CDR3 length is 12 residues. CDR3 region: CSVGDSQDGYTF. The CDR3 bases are TGCAGCGTTGGAGACAGCCAGGATGGCTACACCTTC.

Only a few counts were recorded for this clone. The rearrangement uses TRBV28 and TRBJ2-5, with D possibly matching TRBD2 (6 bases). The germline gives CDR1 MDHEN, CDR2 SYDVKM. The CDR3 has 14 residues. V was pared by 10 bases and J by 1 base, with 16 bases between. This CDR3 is CATLLGGFQETQYF. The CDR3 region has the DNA TGTGCCACCCTCCTGGGGGGTTTCCAAGAGACCCAGTACTTC. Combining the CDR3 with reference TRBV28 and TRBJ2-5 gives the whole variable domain DVKVTQSSRYLVKRTGEKVFLECVQDMDHENMFWYRQDPGLGLRLIYFSYDVKMKEKGDIPEGYSVSREKKERFSLILESASTNQTSMYLCATLLGGFQETQYFGPGTRLLVL.

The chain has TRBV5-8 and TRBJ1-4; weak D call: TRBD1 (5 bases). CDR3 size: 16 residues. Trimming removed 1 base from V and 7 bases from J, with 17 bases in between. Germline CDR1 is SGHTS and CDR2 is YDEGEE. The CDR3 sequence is CASSLLGGAVSEKLFF. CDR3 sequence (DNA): TGTGCCAGCAGCTTGCTCGGCGGGGCGGTTAGTGAAAAACTGTTTTTT.

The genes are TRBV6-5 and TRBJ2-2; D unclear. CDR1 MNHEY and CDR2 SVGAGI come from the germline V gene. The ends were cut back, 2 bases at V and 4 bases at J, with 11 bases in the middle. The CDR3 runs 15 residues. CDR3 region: CASSYQAGITGELFF. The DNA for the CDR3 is TGTGCCAGCAGTTACCAGGCAGGCATCACCGGGGAGCTGTTTTTT.

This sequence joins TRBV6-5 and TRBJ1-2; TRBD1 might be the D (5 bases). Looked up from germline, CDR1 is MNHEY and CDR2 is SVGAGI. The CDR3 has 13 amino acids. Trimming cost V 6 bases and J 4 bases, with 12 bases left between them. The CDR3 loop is CASSDLGGYGYTF. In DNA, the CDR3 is TGTGCCAGCAGCGATCTGGGGGGCTATGGCTACACCTTC.

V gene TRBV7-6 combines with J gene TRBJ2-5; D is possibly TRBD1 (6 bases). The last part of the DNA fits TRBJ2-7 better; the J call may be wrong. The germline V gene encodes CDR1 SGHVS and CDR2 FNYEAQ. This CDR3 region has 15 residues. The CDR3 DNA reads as TGTGCCAGCAGCTTTCGTCAGGGGATGTCCTACGAGCAGTACTTC. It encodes CASSFRQGMSYEQYF.

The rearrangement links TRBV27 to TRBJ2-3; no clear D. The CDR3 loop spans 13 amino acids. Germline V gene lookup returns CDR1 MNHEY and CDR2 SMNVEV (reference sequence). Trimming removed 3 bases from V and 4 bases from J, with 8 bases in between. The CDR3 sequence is CASSLALADTQYF. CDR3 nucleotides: TGTGCCAGCAGTTTGGCCCTAGCAGATACGCAGTATTTT.

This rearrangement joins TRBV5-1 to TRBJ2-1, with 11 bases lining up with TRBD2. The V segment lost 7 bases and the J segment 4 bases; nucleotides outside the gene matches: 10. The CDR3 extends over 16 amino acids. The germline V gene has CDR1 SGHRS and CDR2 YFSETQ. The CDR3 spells CASSLPTSGEYNEQFF. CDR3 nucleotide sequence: TGCGCCAGCTCCTTACCGACTAGCGGGGAATACAATGAGCAGTTCTTC.

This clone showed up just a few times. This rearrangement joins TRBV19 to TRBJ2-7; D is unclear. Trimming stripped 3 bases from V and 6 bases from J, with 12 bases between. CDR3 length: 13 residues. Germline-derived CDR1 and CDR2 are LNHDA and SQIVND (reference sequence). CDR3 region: CASSMVIRSEQYF. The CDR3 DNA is TGTGCCAGTAGTATGGTAATTAGGAGCGAGCAGTACTTC.

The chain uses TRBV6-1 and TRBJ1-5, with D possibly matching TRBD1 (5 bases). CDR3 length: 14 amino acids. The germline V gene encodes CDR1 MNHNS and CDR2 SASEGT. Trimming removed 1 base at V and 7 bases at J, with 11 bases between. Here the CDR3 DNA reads TGTGCCAGCAGTGAAGGACAGTGGAACCAGCCCCAGCATTTT. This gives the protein CASSEGQWNQPQHF.

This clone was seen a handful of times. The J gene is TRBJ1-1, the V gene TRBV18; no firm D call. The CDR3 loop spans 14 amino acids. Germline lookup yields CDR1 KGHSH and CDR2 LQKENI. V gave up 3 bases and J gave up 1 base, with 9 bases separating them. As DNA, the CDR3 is TGTGCCAGCTCACCGACGGTAGCGAACACTGAAGCTTTCTTT. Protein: CASSPTVANTEAFF.

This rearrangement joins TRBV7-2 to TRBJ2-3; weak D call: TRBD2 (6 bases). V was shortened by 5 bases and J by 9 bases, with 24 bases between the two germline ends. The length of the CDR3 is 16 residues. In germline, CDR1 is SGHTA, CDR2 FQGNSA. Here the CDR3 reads CASSPRAAGTQGTQYF. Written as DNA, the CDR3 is TGTGCCAGCAGCCCAAGGGCAGCGGGTACTCAAGGCACGCAGTATTTT.

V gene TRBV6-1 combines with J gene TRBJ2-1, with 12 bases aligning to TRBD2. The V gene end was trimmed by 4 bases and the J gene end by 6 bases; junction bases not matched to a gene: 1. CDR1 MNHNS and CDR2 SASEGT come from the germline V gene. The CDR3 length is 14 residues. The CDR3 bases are TGTGCCAGCAGTGCACTAGCGGGGGGCAATGAGCAGTTCTTC. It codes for CASSALAGGNEQFF.

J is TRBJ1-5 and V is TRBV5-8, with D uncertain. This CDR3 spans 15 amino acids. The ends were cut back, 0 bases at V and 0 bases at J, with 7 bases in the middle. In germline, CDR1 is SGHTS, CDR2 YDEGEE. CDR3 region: CASSLGLLSNQPQHF. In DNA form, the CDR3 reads TGTGCCAGCAGCTTGGGACTACTTAGCAATCAGCCCCAGCATTTT. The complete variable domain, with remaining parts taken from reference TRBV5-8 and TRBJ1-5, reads EAGVTQSPTHLIKTRGQQATLRCSPISGHTSVYWYQQALGLGLQFLLWYDEGEERNRGNFPPRFSGRQFPNYSSELNVNALELEDSALYLCASSLGLLSNQPQHFGDGTRLSIL.

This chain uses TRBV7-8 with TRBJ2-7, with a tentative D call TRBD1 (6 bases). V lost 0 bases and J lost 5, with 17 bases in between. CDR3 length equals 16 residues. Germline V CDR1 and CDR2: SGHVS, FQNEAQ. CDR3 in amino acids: CASSLARAQGKHEQYF. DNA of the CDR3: TGTGCCAGCAGCTTAGCGAGGGCACAGGGAAAACACGAGCAGTACTTC.

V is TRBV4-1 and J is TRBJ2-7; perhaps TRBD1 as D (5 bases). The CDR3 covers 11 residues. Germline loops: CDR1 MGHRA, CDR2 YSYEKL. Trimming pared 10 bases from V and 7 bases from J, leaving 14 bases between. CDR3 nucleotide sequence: TGCGCCACAGGGTCTCTACGAGAGCAGTACTTC. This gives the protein CATGSLREQYF.

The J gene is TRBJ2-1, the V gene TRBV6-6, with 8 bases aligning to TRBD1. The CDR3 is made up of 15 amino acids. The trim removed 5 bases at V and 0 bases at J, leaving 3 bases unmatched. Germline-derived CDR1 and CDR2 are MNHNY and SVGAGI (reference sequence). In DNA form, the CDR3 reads TGTGCCAGCAGTAACGACAGGGGCTCCTACAATGAGCAGTTCTTC. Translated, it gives CASSNDRGSYNEQFF.

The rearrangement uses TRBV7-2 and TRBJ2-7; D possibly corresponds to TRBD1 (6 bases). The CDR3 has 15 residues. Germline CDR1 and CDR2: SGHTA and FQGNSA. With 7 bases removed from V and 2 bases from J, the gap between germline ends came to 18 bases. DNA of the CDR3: TGTGCCAGCACCACCTGGGGCAGGGGCCCCTACGAGCAGTACTTC. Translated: CASTTWGRGPYEQYF.

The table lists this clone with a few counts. CDR3 sequence (DNA): TGTGCCAGCGGCTCAGGGGGCCCGAACACTGAAGCTTTCTTT. Protein product: CASGSGGPNTEAFF. The V gene is TRBV9, the J gene TRBJ1-1; 8 positions agree with TRBD1. The trim removed 7 bases at V and 1 base at J, leaving 6 bases unmatched. The CDR3 has 14 amino acids. CDR1 and CDR2 from the germline V gene are SGDLS and YYNGEE.

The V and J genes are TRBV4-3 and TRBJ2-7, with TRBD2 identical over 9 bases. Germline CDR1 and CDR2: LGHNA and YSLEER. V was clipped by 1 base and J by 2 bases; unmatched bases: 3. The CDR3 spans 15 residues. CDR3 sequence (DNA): TGCGCCAGCAGCCAAGTCCGCGGGGGGGCCTACGAGCAGTACTTC. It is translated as CASSQVRGGAYEQYF.